This entry lists 8 T cell receptor beta chains sequenced from one sample in a study of immune evolution from preneoplasia to lung adenocarcinoma. Generated by immunoSEQ multiplex PCR, the TCRdb table keeps only in-frame clones and is missing some. Among roughly 4,400 clones listed, approximately 85% were seen once. The sequenced sample consisted of FFPE invasive lung adenocarcinoma tissue. The receptors stem from a person aged 35-60 years with lung adenocarcinoma. Some clones in this sample may be carry-over from other donors' samples.

The rearrangement uses TRBV18 and TRBJ1-1, with D tentatively TRBD1 (6 bases). Trimming took 1 base from V and 0 from J, leaving 18 bases between them. Per germline, CDR1 KGHSH and CDR2 LQKENI. This CDR3 is 18 amino acids long. The CDR3 is CASSPLTLKGGMNTEAFF. For the CDR3, the DNA is TGTGCCAGCTCACCACTTACACTGAAGGGGGGGATGAACACTGAAGCTTTCTTT. The full variable domain, completed using reference TRBV18 and TRBJ1-1, is NAGVMQNPRHLVRRRGQEARLRCSPMKGHSHVYWYRQLPEEGLKFMVYLQKENIIDESGMPKERFSAEFPKEGPSILRIQQVVRGDSAAYFCASSPLTLKGGMNTEAFFGQGTRLTVV.

The chain combines TRBV6-5 with TRBJ1-2, with 7 bases that match TRBD1. V lost 3 bases to trimming and J lost 8 bases; unmatched junction nucleotides: 9. Germline CDR1 is MNHEY and CDR2 is SVGAGI. The CDR3 contains 14 residues. This chain's CDR3 is CASSYNQGVRGYTF. CDR3 sequence (DNA): TGTGCCAGCAGTTATAACCAGGGGGTGAGGGGCTACACCTTC.

The rearrangement joins TRBV5-1 to TRBJ2-1, with D unclear. The germline CDR1 and CDR2 sequences are SGHRS and YFSETQ. The CDR3 runs to 13 residues. V was cut by 0 bases and J by 3 bases, with 4 bases left in between. The CDR3 DNA is TGCGCCAGCAGCTTGGATCACTACAATGAGCAGTTCTTC. Translated, it gives CASSLDHYNEQFF.

V and J are TRBV6-5 and TRBJ2-5; 7 nucleotides match TRBD2. Germline values: CDR1 MNHEY, CDR2 SVGAGI. V lost 0 bases to trimming and J lost 5 bases; unmatched junction nucleotides: 3. CDR3 size: 14 residues. The CDR3 DNA reads TGTGCCAGCAGTTACTCAACTAGCGCCGAGACCCAGTACTTC. Translating it yields CASSYSTSAETQYF.

The DNA for the CDR3 is TGTGCCTGGAGTGTATTGCGCGGGAGGAACACCGGGGAGCTGTTTTTT. It translates to CAWSVLRGRNTGELFF. The chain has TRBV30 and TRBJ2-2; 7 bases match TRBD2. After removal of 0 bases from V and 1 base from J, the junction contained 5 bases not matched to a gene. This CDR3 region has 16 residues. Germline-derived CDR1 and CDR2 are GTSNPN and SVGIG (reference sequence).

J is TRBJ2-7 and V is TRBV28; D is unresolved. This CDR3 is 13 amino acids long. Germline V gene data show CDR1 as MDHEN and CDR2 as SYDVKM. The V end lost 6 bases, the J end lost 4 bases, and 13 bases lay between the germline ends. The CDR3 DNA reads as TGTGCCAGCAGGCTCCCCCCTCGGTACGAGCAGTACTTC. This codes for CASRLPPRYEQYF.

This clone was observed a single time. The chain joins TRBV30 to TRBJ1-2; 9 positions agree with TRBD1. CDR3 length: 16 amino acids. Germline V gives CDR1 GTSNPN, CDR2 SVGIG (reference sequence). V trimming: 3 bases; J trimming: 6 bases; junction bases outside the gene matches: 14. The chain's CDR3 is CAWSDWIRTGEDGYTF. Written as DNA, the CDR3 is TGTGCCTGGAGCGATTGGATACGGACAGGGGAGGATGGCTACACCTTC.

V usage is TRBV6-5 and J usage is TRBJ2-4; D call uncertain. Trimming removed 6 bases from V and 3 bases from J, with 12 bases in between. Germline CDR1 reads MNHEY; CDR2 reads SVGAGI. The CDR3 has 14 residues. The CDR3 loop is CASSLDIVKNIQYF. The CDR3 nucleotides read TGTGCCAGCAGCCTTGACATCGTCAAAAACATTCAGTACTTC.